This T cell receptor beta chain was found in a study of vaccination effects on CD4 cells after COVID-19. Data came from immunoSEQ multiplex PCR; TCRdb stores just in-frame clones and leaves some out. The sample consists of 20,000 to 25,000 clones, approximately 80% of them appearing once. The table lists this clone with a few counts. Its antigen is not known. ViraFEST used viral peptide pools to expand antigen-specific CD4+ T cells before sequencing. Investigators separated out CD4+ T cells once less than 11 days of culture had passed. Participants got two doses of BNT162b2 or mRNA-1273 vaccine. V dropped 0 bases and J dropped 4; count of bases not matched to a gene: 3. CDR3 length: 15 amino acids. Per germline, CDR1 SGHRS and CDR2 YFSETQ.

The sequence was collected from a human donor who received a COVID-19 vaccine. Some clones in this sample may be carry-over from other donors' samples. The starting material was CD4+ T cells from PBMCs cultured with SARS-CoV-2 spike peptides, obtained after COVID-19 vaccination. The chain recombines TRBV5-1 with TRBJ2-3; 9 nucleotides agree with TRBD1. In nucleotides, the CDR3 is TGCGCCAGCAGCTTGGGGGACAGGGCGGCAGATACGCAGTATTTT. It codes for CASSLGDRAADTQYF.